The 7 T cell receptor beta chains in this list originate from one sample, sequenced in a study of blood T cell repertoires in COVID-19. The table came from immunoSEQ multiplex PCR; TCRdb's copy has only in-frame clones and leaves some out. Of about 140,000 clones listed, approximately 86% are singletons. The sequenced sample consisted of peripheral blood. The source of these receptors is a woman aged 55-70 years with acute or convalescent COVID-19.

As DNA, the CDR3 is TGTGCCAGTAGTATATGGGGACAGGGGGCCCCAAACACTGAAGCTTTCTTT. This translates into CASSIWGQGAPNTEAFF. The rearrangement joins TRBV19 to TRBJ1-1, with 12 bases matching TRBD1. The V gene end was trimmed by 2 bases and the J gene end by 2 bases; junction bases not matched to a gene: 6. Looked up from germline, CDR1 is LNHDA and CDR2 is SQIVND (reference sequence). The CDR3 is made up of 17 amino acids.

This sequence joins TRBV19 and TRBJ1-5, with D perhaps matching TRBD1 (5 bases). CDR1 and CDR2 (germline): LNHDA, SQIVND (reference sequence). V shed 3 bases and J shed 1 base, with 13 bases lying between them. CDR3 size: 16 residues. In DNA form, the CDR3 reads TGTGCCAGTAGTATCGGGACCCGGGGGAGCAATCAGCCCCAGCATTTT. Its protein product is CASSIGTRGSNQPQHF.

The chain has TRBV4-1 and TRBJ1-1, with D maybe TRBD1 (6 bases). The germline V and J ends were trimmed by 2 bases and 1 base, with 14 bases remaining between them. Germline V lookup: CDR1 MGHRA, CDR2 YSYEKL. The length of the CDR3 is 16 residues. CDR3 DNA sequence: TGCGCCAGCAGCCAACCCCTCAAGACAGGGAACACTGAAGCTTTCTTT. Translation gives CASSQPLKTGNTEAFF.

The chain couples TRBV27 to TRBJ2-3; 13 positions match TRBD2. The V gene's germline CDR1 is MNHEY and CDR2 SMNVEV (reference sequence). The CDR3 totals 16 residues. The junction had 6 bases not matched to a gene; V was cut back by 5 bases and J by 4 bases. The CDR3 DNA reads TGTGCCAGCAGTCACCGACTAGCGGGGGGTCCAGATACGCAGTATTTT. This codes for CASSHRLAGGPDTQYF.

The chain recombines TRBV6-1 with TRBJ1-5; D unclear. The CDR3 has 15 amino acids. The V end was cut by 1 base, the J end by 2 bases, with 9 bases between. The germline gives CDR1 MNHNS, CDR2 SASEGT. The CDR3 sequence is CASSEGALGNQPQHF. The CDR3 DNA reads TGTGCCAGCAGTGAAGGAGCCTTGGGCAATCAGCCCCAGCATTTT.

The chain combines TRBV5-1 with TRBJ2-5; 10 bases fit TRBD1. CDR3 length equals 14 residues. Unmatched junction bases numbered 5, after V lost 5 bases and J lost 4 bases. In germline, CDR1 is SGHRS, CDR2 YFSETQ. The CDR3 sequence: CASRRDRGIETQYF. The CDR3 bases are TGCGCCAGCAGAAGGGACAGGGGCATAGAGACCCAGTACTTC.

The CDR3 region has the DNA TGTGCCAGCAGCCCAAATGGGGGAGGGGACAATGAGCAGTTCTTC. Its protein product is CASSPNGGGDNEQFF. This sequence joins TRBV7-2 and TRBJ2-1, with 7 bases lining up with TRBD2. Trimming took 5 bases from V and 5 from J; bases not matched to a gene: 9. Germline loops: CDR1 SGHTA, CDR2 FQGNSA. The CDR3 contains 15 residues. Drawing the rest from reference TRBV7-2 and TRBJ2-1, the complete variable domain is GAGVSQSPSNKVTEKGKDVELRCDPISGHTALYWYRQSLGQGLEFLIYFQGNSAPDKSGLPSDRFSAERTGGSVSTLTIQRTQQEDSAVYLCASSPNGGGDNEQFFGPGTRLTVL.